This passage covers 26 T cell receptor beta chains from one sample sequenced in a study of human T cells and chemical hapten exposure (dated by TCRdb to about 2021). Reading the label with the study, this specimen's time point is: pre-sensitization, week 0. Reading the label with the study, this specimen's treatment or condition is: therapeutic diphenylcyclopropenone sensitization with weekly scalp DPC. The receptor library was made with RACE. The data were produced on a NextSeq 500. TCRdb ran its own pipeline on the public reads, namely fastp trimming at Q25 and MiXCR clone calling, and kept in-frame beta chains. Rows with one shared CDR3 protein collapse into an entry with the most common genes and DNA. The sample records approximately 370,000 distinct CDR3 sequences, over 5% of which are singletons. Around 8% of the sample rests with the top ten. The sequences come from whole blood, collected in connection with sensitization to the hapten diphenylcyclopropenone (DPC). The receptors were gathered from a woman aged 18-29 years with alopecia areata. Some clones in this sample may be carry-over from other donors' samples.

This clonotype was counted many times. J is TRBJ2-1 and V is TRBV29-1; D assignment may be TRBD1 or TRBD2 (6 bases each). V was shortened by 5 bases and J by 0 bases, with 20 bases between the two germline ends. The CDR3 extends over 17 amino acids. The germline gives CDR1 SQVTM, CDR2 ANQGSEA. The chain's CDR3 is CSVSPRSGAPSYNEQFF. Written as DNA, the CDR3 is TGCAGCGTTTCACCACGCTCGGGGGCGCCCTCCTACAATGAGCAGTTCTTC.

A few counts support this clonotype. V and J are TRBV29-1 and TRBJ2-3; 9 nucleotides line up with TRBD2. V shed 7 bases and J 2 bases; nucleotides not matched to a gene: 10. From germline, CDR1 is SQVTM and CDR2 ANQGSEA. The CDR3 is 15 amino acids. In DNA form, the CDR3 reads TGCAGCGCCGTATTAGCGGGGGACTTCACAGATACGCAGTATTTT. Translated: CSAVLAGDFTDTQYF.

The chain joins TRBV6-1 to TRBJ2-3; perhaps D is TRBD1 or TRBD2 (5 bases each). The germline gives CDR1 MNHNS, CDR2 SASEGT. The CDR3 covers 16 residues. Trimming removed 5 bases from V and 4 bases from J, with 19 bases in between. The CDR3 is CASSLGTFRESDTQYF. The CDR3 region has the DNA TGTGCCAGCAGTTTGGGGACCTTCAGAGAGTCAGATACGCAGTATTTT.

This clonotype was recorded a few times. The rearrangement joins TRBV7-2 to TRBJ2-2; 7 bases agree with TRBD1. The CDR3 has 17 amino acids. V gave up 5 bases and J gave up 0 bases; unmatched junction bases: 9. Germline V lookup: CDR1 SGHTA, CDR2 FQGNSA. This CDR3 is CASSVQGTFANTGELFF. CDR3 DNA: TGTGCCAGCAGCGTACAGGGGACCTTCGCGAACACCGGGGAGCTGTTTTTT.

The chain couples TRBV7-2 to TRBJ1-5; TRBD1 might be the D (5 bases). This CDR3 has 13 amino acids. V lost 3 bases and J lost 7, with 10 bases in between. Germline V gene sequence: CDR1 SGHTA, CDR2 FQGNSA. CDR3 amino acids: CASSLAGLQPQHF. DNA for the CDR3: TGTGCCAGCAGCTTGGCGGGGCTCCAGCCCCAGCATTTT.

The CDR3 region has the DNA TGTGCCAGCCCCGTTGGGAGGGGTTTTTGCACAGATACGCAGTATTTT. Protein: CASPVGRGFCTDTQYF. The chain is built from TRBV21-1 and TRBJ2-3; the table calls TRBD2, which could not be checked here. TRBV21-1 has pseudogene status. The CDR3 has 16 amino acids.

The V gene is TRBV28, the J gene TRBJ1-2; D gene unclear. Germline CDR1 MDHEN, CDR2 SYDVKM. This CDR3 is built from 15 residues. V shed 6 bases and J shed 3 bases, with 17 bases lying between them. The CDR3 protein is CASSRIKRDDYGYTF. The CDR3 bases are TGTGCCAGCAGCCGAATCAAAAGGGATGACTATGGCTACACCTTC.

The chain employs TRBV24-1 and TRBJ2-3, with D hard to call. Germline V gene data show CDR1 as KGHDR and CDR2 as SFDVKD. Trimming took off 4 bases at V and 0 bases at J, with 7 bases between the two ends. This CDR3 is built from 14 residues. CDR3 in DNA: TGTGCCACCAGTGACCCTAGAAGCACAGATACGCAGTATTTT. This sequence encodes CATSDPRSTDTQYF.

The chain combines TRBV20-1 with TRBJ2-3, with TRBD1 identical over 7 bases. The junction had 16 bases not matched to a gene; V was cut back by 7 bases and J by 6 bases. From germline, CDR1 is DFQATT and CDR2 SNEGSKA (reference sequence). CDR3 size: 15 residues. The CDR3 protein is CSGKDPGQIRDTQYF. The CDR3 DNA reads TGCAGTGGTAAAGACCCGGGACAGATAAGGGATACGCAGTATTTT.

This clonotype turned up a few times. The rearrangement uses TRBV11-2 and TRBJ1-5, with D tentatively TRBD1 (6 bases). The CDR3 totals 15 residues. With 1 base removed from V and 1 base from J, the gap between germline ends came to 8 bases. Germline CDR1 and CDR2: SGHAT and FQNNGV. The CDR3 sequence: CASSLGTASNQPQHF. DNA of the CDR3: TGTGCCAGCAGCTTAGGGACAGCGAGCAATCAGCCCCAGCATTTT.

This clonotype showed up just a few times. This rearrangement joins TRBV27 to TRBJ2-7, with 7 bases fitting TRBD1. This CDR3 is 13 amino acids long. Germline CDR1 MNHEY, CDR2 SMNVEV (reference sequence). J lost 0 bases, V lost 10 bases, and 6 bases had no gene match. Written as DNA, the CDR3 is TGTGCCACGGGACAGACCTCCTCCTACGAGCAGTACTTC. Amino acid sequence: CATGQTSSYEQYF.

This clonotype was detected a few times. Germline is not matched at one junction end, which may reflect a read error. This chain connects TRBV7-6 to TRBJ1-3; D is ambiguous. The germline CDR1 and CDR2 sequences are SGHVS and FNYEAQ. The length of the CDR3 is 13 residues. CDR3 sequence reads: CASKKTDGNTMYF. In DNA, the CDR3 is TGTGCCAGCAAGAAGACGGACGGAAACACCATGTATTTT.

This clonotype was detected many times. The rearrangement joins TRBV11-1 to TRBJ1-4; a weak D match, TRBD1 (6 bases). The germline V gene encodes CDR1 SGHAT and CDR2 FQDESV (reference sequence). The V gene lost 5 bases and the J gene lost 0 bases, with 10 bases spanning the gap. The CDR3 has 15 residues. This chain's CDR3 is CASSPRTATNEKLFF. The CDR3 DNA follows: TGTGCCAGCAGCCCTAGGACAGCAACTAATGAAAAACTGTTTTTT. The entire variable domain, with the rest obtained from reference TRBV11-1 and TRBJ1-4, is as follows: EAEVAQSPRYKITEKSQAVAFWCDPISGHATLYWYRQILGQGPELLVQFQDESVVDDSQLPKDRFSAERLKGVDSTLKIQPAELGDSAMYLCASSPRTATNEKLFFGSGTQLSVL.

This clonotype was seen only a few times. The chain combines TRBV20-1 with TRBJ1-3; D remains unclear. The length of the CDR3 is 16 residues. Germline V gene sequence: CDR1 DFQATT, CDR2 SNEGSKA (reference sequence). The V end lost 2 bases, the J end lost 0 bases, and 14 bases lay between the germline ends. CDR3 sequence: CSARSLYRISGNTIYF. The CDR3 nucleotides are TGCAGTGCTAGATCTTTATACAGAATCTCTGGAAACACCATATATTTT.

There are a few counts of this clonotype. The gene calls are TRBV4-3 and TRBJ1-2; 7 nucleotides align to TRBD1. The germline V gene encodes CDR1 LGHNA and CDR2 YSLEER. This CDR3 contains 15 residues. The ends lost 5 bases at V and 8 bases at J; junction bases unmatched: 14. In DNA, the CDR3 is TGCGCCAGCAGCACCTCTATCCACAGGGGATTCGGCTACACCTTC. This codes for CASSTSIHRGFGYTF.

The CDR3 sequence is CSVDREINTEAFF. The CDR3 region has the DNA TGCAGCGTCGACAGGGAAATCAACACTGAAGCTTTCTTT. J is TRBJ1-1 and V is TRBV29-1; 7 nucleotides line up with TRBD1. This CDR3 has 13 residues. J gave up 2 bases and V 6 bases, and 6 bases lay outside the gene matches. Germline CDR1 SQVTM, CDR2 ANQGSEA.

This chain uses TRBV5-4 with TRBJ2-7, with D perhaps given as TRBD1 or TRBD2 (5 bases each). The CDR3 contains 16 residues. V gave up 2 bases and J gave up 1 base, with 16 bases separating them. Germline values: CDR1 SGHNT, CDR2 YYREEE (reference sequence). CDR3 region: CASSFGGSFGSYEQYF. The CDR3 DNA follows: TGTGCCAGCAGCTTTGGGGGTAGCTTCGGGTCCTACGAGCAGTACTTC.

This clonotype has only a few counts. The chain employs TRBV5-4 and TRBJ2-2; D might be TRBD1 or TRBD2, each matching 6 bases. V shed 7 bases and J shed 0 bases, with 10 bases lying between them. Germline V lookup: CDR1 SGHNT, CDR2 YYREEE (reference sequence). This CDR3 comprises 14 residues. For the CDR3, the DNA is TGTGCCAGCCAGAGGGGGGCGAACACCGGGGAGCTGTTTTTT. Protein: CASQRGANTGELFF.

This clonotype was counted at least ten times. J is TRBJ2-7 and V is TRBV29-1; weak D call: TRBD1 (5 bases). This CDR3 is 13 amino acids long. Germline CDR1 SQVTM, CDR2 ANQGSEA. The ends were cut back, 4 bases at V and 7 bases at J, with 17 bases in the middle. CDR3 amino acids: CSVVFRLQGEQYF. The CDR3 region has the DNA TGCAGCGTTGTTTTCCGCCTCCAGGGAGAGCAGTACTTC.

This clonotype occurred a few times. The chain joins TRBV7-9 to TRBJ2-5; TRBD2 might be the D (6 bases). Trimming removed 5 bases from V and 3 bases from J, with 13 bases in between. The length of the CDR3 is 14 residues. CDR1 SEHNR and CDR2 FQNEAQ come from the germline V gene (reference sequence). The CDR3 protein is CASSARDFKETQYF. The CDR3, as DNA: TGTGCCAGCAGCGCCCGGGACTTCAAAGAGACCCAGTACTTC.

The chain employs TRBV6-2 or TRBV6-3 and TRBJ2-6; maybe TRBD2 (5 bases). Germline loops: CDR1 MNHEY, CDR2 SVGEGT. The CDR3 is 13 residues long. V lost 7 bases, J lost 3 bases, and 7 bases lay in between. CDR3 residues: CASKRSGANVLTF. Here the CDR3 DNA reads TGTGCCAGCAAGCGGAGTGGGGCCAACGTCCTGACTTTC.

In its sample, this clonotype was seen a few times. CDR3 DNA sequence: TGTGCCAGCAGACCGGGACAGGGTAAGAACACTGAAGCTTTCTTT. It translates to CASRPGQGKNTEAFF. V is TRBV12-3 or TRBV12-4 and J is TRBJ1-1; 9 nucleotides line up with TRBD1. This CDR3 has 15 amino acids. Germline trimming cut 6 bases from V and 1 base from J; bases unmatched to any gene: 6.

The chain is built from TRBV12-3 or TRBV12-4 and TRBJ1-2, with a possible D match to TRBD1 (5 bases). Trimming removed 3 bases at V and 4 bases at J, with 12 bases between. This CDR3 contains 14 residues. CDR3 sequence reads: CASSFGGRVYGYTF. DNA of the CDR3: TGTGCCAGCAGTTTTGGCGGCAGGGTCTATGGCTACACCTTC.

This clonotype was counted between two and nine times. One junction end does not reproduce the germline sequence, and a read error may be involved. The genes are TRBV5-1 and TRBJ2-7, with D possibly being TRBD1 or TRBD2 (5 bases each). Germline CDR1 reads SGHRS; CDR2 reads YFSETQ. The CDR3 contains 14 residues. Here the CDR3 reads CASSLSGASHEQYF. DNA for the CDR3: TGCGCCAGCAGCTTGTCCGGGGCCTCCCACGAGCAGTACTTC.

The genes are TRBV10-3 and TRBJ1-2; D ambiguous. Germline values: CDR1 ENHRY, CDR2 SYGVKD. The CDR3 totals 13 residues. Trimming stripped 0 bases from V and 6 bases from J, with 8 bases between. This chain's CDR3 is CAISESVGDGYTF. The CDR3 nucleotides read TGTGCCATCAGTGAGTCGGTTGGGGATGGCTACACCTTC.

The chain combines TRBV16 with TRBJ1-5; D unresolved. Germline assignment: CDR1 KGHSY and CDR2 FQNENV. Trimming took 1 base from V and 0 from J, leaving 10 bases between them. The CDR3 runs 16 residues. DNA of the CDR3: TGTGCCAGCAGCCAATGGAACAGCTATAGCAATCAGCCCCAGCATTTT. Translation gives CASSQWNSYSNQPQHF.